Listed here are 3 T cell receptor beta chains from one sample, sequenced in a study of beta chain features in type 1 diabetes. General study results and limits: Patients with Type 1 diabetes showed moderately but significantly shorter TCRB CDR3s in all four CD4+ subsets.

cDNA synthesis used the whole RNA isolate, giving expressed TCRB sequences. The data were produced by immunoSEQ multiplex PCR, yet TCRdb's version contains in-frame clones alone and is incomplete. The sample records hundreds of thousands of clones, around 9.3% being singletons. Their antigen targets remain unknown. Sequencing input: central memory CD4+ T cells from blood. These receptors were taken from a man aged 25-45 years with type 1 diabetes.

This clone was observed at least ten times. The chain has TRBV5-6 and TRBJ1-3, with unresolved D. CDR1 is SGHDT, CDR2 YYEEEE, per germline. Trimming cost V 5 bases and J 0 bases, with 9 bases left between them. The CDR3 is 14 amino acids. The CDR3 protein is CASSWASSGNTIYF. In DNA form, the CDR3 reads TGTGCCAGCAGTTGGGCCTCCTCTGGAAACACCATATATTTT.

The chain links TRBV18 to TRBJ1-2; the D is unclear. The germline gives CDR1 KGHSH, CDR2 LQKENI. The germline V and J ends were trimmed by 3 bases and 4 bases, with 9 bases remaining between them. This CDR3 is 13 amino acids long. The DNA of the CDR3 is TGTGCCAGCTCACCGGGGAACGGCTATGGCTACACCTTC. Translated, it gives CASSPGNGYGYTF.

This chain uses TRBV11-2 with TRBJ2-3; D gene unclear. CDR1 and CDR2 from the germline V gene are SGHAT and FQNNGV. The CDR3 has 16 residues. V dropped 1 base and J dropped 6 bases, with 17 bases sitting between them. The CDR3 loop is CASSLGSQGGWDTQYF. Here the CDR3 DNA reads TGTGCCAGCAGCTTAGGCTCACAAGGTGGATGGGATACGCAGTATTTT.